What follows are 10 T cell receptor beta chains derived from one specimen sequenced in a study of blood T cell repertoires in COVID-19. Clones were read by immunoSEQ multiplex PCR, and TCRdb kept only the in-frame ones, dropping some. The sample lists about 120,000 clones; approximately 86% were seen once. Sequencing was done on a sample of peripheral blood. These receptors all come from a woman in her seventies with COVID-19, enrolled during active disease.

This chain joins TRBV9 and TRBJ1-2, with TRBD1 identical over 9 bases. The length of the CDR3 is 16 residues. Per germline, CDR1 SGDLS and CDR2 YYNGEE. J lost 6 bases, V lost 4 bases, and 13 bases had no gene match. This CDR3 reads CASSPVVDRGFNGYTF. CDR3 in DNA: TGTGCCAGCAGCCCAGTCGTGGACAGGGGATTCAATGGCTACACCTTC.

The chain employs TRBV3-1 (or the pseudogene TRBV3-2) and TRBJ1-1; a possible D gene is TRBD1 (6 bases). The germline gives CDR1 LGHDT, CDR2 YNNKEL (reference sequence). V was pared by 4 bases and J by 2 bases, with 17 bases between. The length of the CDR3 is 16 residues. CDR3 DNA: TGTGCCAGCAGCCTTGGAAAGGGGGTTGGAAACACTGAAGCTTTCTTT. This encodes CASSLGKGVGNTEAFF.

V is TRBV2 and J is TRBJ2-1; 10 bases are a match to TRBD2. Trimming removed 2 bases from V and 4 bases from J; junction bases left unmatched: 2. Germline V CDR1 and CDR2: SNHLY, FYNNEI. This CDR3 comprises 15 residues. CDR3 loop: CASSELAGDYNEQFF. CDR3 nucleotide sequence: TGTGCCAGCAGTGAACTAGCGGGGGATTACAATGAGCAGTTCTTC.

V usage is TRBV6-5 and J usage is TRBJ2-2; perhaps TRBD1 as D (5 bases). V lost 7 bases and J 9 bases, leaving 18 bases between the germline ends. The CDR3 sequence is 14 residues long. CDR1 is MNHEY, CDR2 SVGAGI, per germline. The CDR3 sequence is CASTPGRVEWELFF. As DNA, the CDR3 is TGTGCCAGCACCCCGGGCAGGGTTGAATGGGAGCTGTTTTTT.

The rearrangement uses TRBV19 and TRBJ2-3, with D possibly TRBD2 on 5 matching bases. The CDR3 extends over 14 amino acids. Looked up from germline, CDR1 is LNHDA and CDR2 is SQIVND (reference sequence). Trimming took 4 bases from V and 4 from J, leaving 12 bases between them. DNA of the CDR3: TGTGCCAGTAGTAGCCCCCTAGCCCCAGATACGCAGTATTTT. Translated, it gives CASSSPLAPDTQYF.

V gene TRBV18 combines with J gene TRBJ2-7; 7 bases agree with TRBD2. The CDR3 sequence is 17 residues long. CDR1 KGHSH and CDR2 LQKENI come from the germline V gene. V was clipped by 3 bases and J by 3 bases; unmatched bases: 14. CDR3 DNA sequence: TGTGCCAGCTCACCCTGGGTTCTAGCGGCCCCCCGCTACGAGCAGTACTTC. Its translation: CASSPWVLAAPRYEQYF. The whole variable domain, filled in from reference TRBV18 and TRBJ2-7, reads NAGVMQNPRHLVRRRGQEARLRCSPMKGHSHVYWYRQLPEEGLKFMVYLQKENIIDESGMPKERFSAEFPKEGPSILRIQQVVRGDSAAYFCASSPWVLAAPRYEQYFGPGTRLTVT.

The table lists this clone with many counts. The rearrangement links TRBV11-3 to TRBJ2-3; 7 nucleotides line up with TRBD1. The CDR3 loop spans 13 amino acids. V was pared by 4 bases and J by 9 bases, with 7 bases of the junction left unmatched. The germline V gene encodes CDR1 SGHNT and CDR2 YENEEA. CDR3 DNA: TGTGCCAGCAGCTCCCAAACAGGGGTGACGCAGTATTTT. Amino acid sequence: CASSSQTGVTQYF. The complete variable domain, with remaining parts taken from reference TRBV11-3 and TRBJ2-3, reads EAGVVQSPRYKIIEKKQPVAFWCNPISGHNTLYWYLQNLGQGPELLIRYENEEAVDDSQLPKDRFSAERLKGVDSTLKIQPAELGDSAVYLCASSSQTGVTQYFGPGTRLTVL.

The J gene is TRBJ1-6, the V gene TRBV5-1; 8 bases line up with TRBD1. Trimming removed 0 bases from V and 7 bases from J; junction bases left unmatched: 3. Germline CDR1 SGHRS, CDR2 YFSETQ. CDR3 size: 15 residues. The DNA for the CDR3 is TGCGCCAGCAGCTTGGGACAGGGGCAAAATTCACCCCTCCACTTT. Amino acids: CASSLGQGQNSPLHF.

The chain couples TRBV5-1 to TRBJ1-3; TRBD1 might be the D (5 bases). V lost 4 bases, J lost 0 bases, and 8 bases lay in between. CDR3 size: 14 residues. Germline assignment: CDR1 SGHRS and CDR2 YFSETQ. The CDR3 protein is CASSSGTSGNTIYF. The CDR3 DNA reads TGCGCCAGCAGCAGCGGGACCTCTGGAAACACCATATATTTT.

The chain couples TRBV2 to TRBJ1-1; 7 positions match TRBD1. The CDR3 is 15 residues long. Germline loops: CDR1 SNHLY, CDR2 FYNNEI. V gave up 6 bases and J gave up 0 bases; unmatched junction bases: 7. Here the CDR3 DNA reads TGTGCCAGCAGGGCGGACAGGCTCATGAACACTGAAGCTTTCTTT. Its translation is CASRADRLMNTEAFF.